This T cell receptor (beta chain) was recovered during a study of OX40 agonist ivuxolimab in advanced cancers. Some clones are missing from TCRdb's copy, which holds only in-frame ones; the method was immunoSEQ multiplex PCR. Seen here are about 85,000 clones, roughly 84% observed once, and the top ten hold 0.32%. CDR1 SEHNR and CDR2 FQNEAQ come from the germline V gene (reference sequence). The CDR3 is made up of 18 amino acids. V lost 0 bases to trimming and J lost 4 bases; unmatched junction nucleotides: 11. The rearrangement uses TRBV7-9 and TRBJ2-1; 8 bases are a match to TRBD2. This clonotype was obtained from an adult with an advanced solid tumor such as melanoma, head and neck, liver or kidney cancer. Here the sequenced sample was CD4+ or CD8+ T cells sorted from blood, taken in a trial of the OX40 agonist ivuxolimab. This CDR3 reads CASSLARASGHKYNEQFF. DNA of the CDR3: TGTGCCAGCAGCTTAGCCAGGGCTAGCGGGCACAAGTACAATGAGCAGTTCTTC.